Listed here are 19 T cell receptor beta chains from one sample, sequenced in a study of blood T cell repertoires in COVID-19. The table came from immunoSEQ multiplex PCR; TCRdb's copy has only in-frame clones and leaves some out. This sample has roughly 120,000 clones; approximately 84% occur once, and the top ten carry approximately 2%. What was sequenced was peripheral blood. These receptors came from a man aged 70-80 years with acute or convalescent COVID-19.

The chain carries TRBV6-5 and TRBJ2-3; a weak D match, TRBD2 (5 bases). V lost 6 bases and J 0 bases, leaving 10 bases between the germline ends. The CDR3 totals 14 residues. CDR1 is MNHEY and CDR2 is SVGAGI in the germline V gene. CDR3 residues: CASRSSPSTDTQYF. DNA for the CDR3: TGTGCCAGCAGGTCTAGCCCCAGCACAGATACGCAGTATTTT.

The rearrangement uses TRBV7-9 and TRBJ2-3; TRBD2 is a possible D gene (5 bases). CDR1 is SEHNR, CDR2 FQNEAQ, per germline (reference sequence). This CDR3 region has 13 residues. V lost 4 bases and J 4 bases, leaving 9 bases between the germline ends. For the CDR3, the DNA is TGTGCCAGCAGCTCGACTACACCAGATACGCAGTATTTT. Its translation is CASSSTTPDTQYF.

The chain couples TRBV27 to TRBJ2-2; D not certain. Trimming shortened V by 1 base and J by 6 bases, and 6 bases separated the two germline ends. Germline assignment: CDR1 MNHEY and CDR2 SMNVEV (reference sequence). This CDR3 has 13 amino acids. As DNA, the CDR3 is TGTGCCAGCAGTTTATTTGAGGCCGGGGAGCTGTTTTTT. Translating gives CASSLFEAGELFF.

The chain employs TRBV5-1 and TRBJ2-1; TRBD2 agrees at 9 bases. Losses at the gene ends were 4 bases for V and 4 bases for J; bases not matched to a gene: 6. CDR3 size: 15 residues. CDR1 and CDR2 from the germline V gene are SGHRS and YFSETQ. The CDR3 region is CASSVQAGGYNEQFF. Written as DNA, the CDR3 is TGCGCCAGCAGCGTCCAGGCGGGGGGGTACAATGAGCAGTTCTTC.

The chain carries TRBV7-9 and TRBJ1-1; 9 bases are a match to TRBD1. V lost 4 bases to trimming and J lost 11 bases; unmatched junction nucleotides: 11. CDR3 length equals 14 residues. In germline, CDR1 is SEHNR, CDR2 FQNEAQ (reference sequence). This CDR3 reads CASSSGQGQGSAFF. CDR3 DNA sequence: TGTGCCAGCAGCTCGGGACAGGGCCAGGGATCGGCTTTCTTT.

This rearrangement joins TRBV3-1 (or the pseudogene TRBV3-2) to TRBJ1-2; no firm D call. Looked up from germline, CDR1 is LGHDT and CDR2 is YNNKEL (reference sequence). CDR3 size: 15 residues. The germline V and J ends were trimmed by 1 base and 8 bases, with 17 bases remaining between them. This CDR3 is CASSQGAASARGYTF. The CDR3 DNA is TGTGCCAGCAGCCAAGGGGCAGCTTCGGCAAGGGGCTACACCTTC.

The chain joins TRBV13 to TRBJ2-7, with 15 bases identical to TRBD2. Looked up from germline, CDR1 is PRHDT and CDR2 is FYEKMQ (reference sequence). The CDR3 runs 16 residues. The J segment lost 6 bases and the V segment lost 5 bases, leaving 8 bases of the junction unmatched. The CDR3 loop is CASSLGLAGGPSEQYF. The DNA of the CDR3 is TGTGCCAGCAGCCTCGGACTAGCGGGGGGGCCTAGCGAGCAGTACTTC.

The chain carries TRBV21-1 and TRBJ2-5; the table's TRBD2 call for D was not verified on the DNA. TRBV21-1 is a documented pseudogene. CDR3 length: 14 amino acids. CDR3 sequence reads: CASSKVPSEETQYF. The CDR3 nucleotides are TGTGCCAGCAGCAAAGTCCCTAGCGAAGAGACCCAGTACTTC.

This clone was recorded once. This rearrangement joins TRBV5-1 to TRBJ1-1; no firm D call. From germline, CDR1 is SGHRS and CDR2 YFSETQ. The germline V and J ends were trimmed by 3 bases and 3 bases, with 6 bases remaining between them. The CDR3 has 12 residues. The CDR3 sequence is CASSWPDTEAFF. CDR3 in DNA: TGCGCCAGCAGCTGGCCCGACACTGAAGCTTTCTTT. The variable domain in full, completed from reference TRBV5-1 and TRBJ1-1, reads KAGVTQTPRYLIKTRGQQVTLSCSPISGHRSVSWYQQTPGQGLQFLFEYFSETQRNKGNFPGRFSGRQFSNSRSEMNVSTLELGDSALYLCASSWPDTEAFFGQGTRLTVV.

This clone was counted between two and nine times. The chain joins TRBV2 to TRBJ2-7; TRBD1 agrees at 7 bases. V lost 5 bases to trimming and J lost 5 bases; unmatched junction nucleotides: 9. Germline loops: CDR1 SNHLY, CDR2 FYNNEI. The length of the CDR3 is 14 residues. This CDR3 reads CASSTQGIGNEQYF. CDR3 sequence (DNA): TGTGCCAGCAGTACACAGGGGATTGGAAACGAGCAGTACTTC.

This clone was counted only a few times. The DNA for the CDR3 is TGTGCCAGTAGTATCCTAGGCATCTCAAGCACAGATACGCAGTATTTT. It translates to CASSILGISSTDTQYF. The chain joins TRBV19 to TRBJ2-3; D not resolved. The CDR3 is made up of 16 amino acids. Germline V gene data show CDR1 as LNHDA and CDR2 as SQIVND (reference sequence). Between the trimmed V and J ends, which lost 3 bases and 0 bases, there was a span of 13 bases.

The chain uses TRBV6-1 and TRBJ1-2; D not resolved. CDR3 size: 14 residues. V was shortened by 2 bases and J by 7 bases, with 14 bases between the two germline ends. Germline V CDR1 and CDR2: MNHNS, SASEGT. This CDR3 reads CASSELALTFGYTF. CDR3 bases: TGTGCCAGCAGTGAATTAGCCCTCACGTTTGGCTACACCTTC.

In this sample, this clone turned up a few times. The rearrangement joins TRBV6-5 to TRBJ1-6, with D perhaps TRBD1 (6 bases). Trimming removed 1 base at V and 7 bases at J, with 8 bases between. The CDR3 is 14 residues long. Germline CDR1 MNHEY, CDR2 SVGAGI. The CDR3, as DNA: TGTGCCAGCAGTTACTACAGGGTCAATTCACCCCTCCACTTT. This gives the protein CASSYYRVNSPLHF.

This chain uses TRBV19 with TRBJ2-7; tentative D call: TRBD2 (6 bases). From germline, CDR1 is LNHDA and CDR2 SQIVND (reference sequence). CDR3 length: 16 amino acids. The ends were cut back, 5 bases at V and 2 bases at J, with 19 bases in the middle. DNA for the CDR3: TGTGCCAGTAGTCAGCCGGGCGGGGTGAACCCCTACGAGCAGTACTTC. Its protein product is CASSQPGGVNPYEQYF.

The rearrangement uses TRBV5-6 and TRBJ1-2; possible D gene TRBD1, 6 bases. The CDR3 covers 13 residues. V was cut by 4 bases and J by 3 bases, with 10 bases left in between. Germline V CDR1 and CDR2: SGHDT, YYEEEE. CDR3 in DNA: TGTGCCAGCAGCCCAGGGGATTACTATGGCTACACCTTC. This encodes CASSPGDYYGYTF.

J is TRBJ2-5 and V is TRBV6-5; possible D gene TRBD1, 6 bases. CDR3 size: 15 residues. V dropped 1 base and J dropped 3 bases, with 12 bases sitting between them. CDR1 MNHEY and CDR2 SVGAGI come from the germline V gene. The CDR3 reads CASSYFGTREETQYF. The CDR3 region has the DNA TGTGCCAGCAGTTACTTTGGGACACGGGAAGAGACCCAGTACTTC.

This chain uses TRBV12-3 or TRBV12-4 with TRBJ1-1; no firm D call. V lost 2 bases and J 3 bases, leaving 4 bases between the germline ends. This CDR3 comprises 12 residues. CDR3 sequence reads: CASSLYHTEAFF. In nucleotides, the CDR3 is TGTGCCAGCAGTTTATATCACACTGAAGCTTTCTTT.

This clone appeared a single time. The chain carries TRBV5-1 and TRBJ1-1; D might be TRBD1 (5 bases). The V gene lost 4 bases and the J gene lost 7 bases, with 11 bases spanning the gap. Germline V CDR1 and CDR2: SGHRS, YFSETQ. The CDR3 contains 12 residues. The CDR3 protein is CASSRGGFEAFF. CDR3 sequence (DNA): TGCGCCAGCAGCCGGGGGGGATTTGAAGCTTTCTTT.

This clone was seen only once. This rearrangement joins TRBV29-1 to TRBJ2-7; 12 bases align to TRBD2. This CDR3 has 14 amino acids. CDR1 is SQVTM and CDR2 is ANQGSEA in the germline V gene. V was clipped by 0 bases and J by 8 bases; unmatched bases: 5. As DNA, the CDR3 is TGCAGCGTTGAAGATCCTAGCGGGGGGGTCAAGCAGTACTTC. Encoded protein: CSVEDPSGGVKQYF.